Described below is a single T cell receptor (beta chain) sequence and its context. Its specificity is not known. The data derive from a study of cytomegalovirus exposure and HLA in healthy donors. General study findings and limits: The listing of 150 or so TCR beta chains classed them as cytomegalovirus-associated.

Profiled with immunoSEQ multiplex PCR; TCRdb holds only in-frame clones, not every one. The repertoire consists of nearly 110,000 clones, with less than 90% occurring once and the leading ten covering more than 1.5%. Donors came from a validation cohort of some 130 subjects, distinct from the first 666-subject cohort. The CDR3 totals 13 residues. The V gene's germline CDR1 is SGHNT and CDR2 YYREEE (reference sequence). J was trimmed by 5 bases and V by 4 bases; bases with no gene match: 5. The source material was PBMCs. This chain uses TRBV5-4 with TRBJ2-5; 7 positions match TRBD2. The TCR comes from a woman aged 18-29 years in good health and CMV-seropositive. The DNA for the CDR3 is TGTGCCAGCAGCCCAACTAGCGAGGAGACCCAGTACTTC. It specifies CASSPTSEETQYF.